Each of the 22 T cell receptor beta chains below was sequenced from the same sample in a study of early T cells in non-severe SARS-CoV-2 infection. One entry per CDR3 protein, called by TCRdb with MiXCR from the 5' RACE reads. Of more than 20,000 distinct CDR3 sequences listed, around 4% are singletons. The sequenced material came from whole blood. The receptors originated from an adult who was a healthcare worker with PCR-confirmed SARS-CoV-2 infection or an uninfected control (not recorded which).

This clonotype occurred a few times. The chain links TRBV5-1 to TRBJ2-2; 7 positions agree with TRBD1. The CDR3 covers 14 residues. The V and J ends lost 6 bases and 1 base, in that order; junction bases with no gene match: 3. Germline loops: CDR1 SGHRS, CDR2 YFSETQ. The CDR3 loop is CASKHRGNTGELFF. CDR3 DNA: TGCGCCAGCAAACACAGGGGGAACACCGGGGAGCTGTTTTTT.

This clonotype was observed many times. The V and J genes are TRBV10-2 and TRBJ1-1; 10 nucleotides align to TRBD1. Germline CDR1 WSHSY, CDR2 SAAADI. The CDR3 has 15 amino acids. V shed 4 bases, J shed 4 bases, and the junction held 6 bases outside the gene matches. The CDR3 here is CASSGPGQGSTEAFF. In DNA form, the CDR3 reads TGCGCCAGCAGTGGGCCGGGACAGGGGAGCACTGAAGCTTTCTTT.

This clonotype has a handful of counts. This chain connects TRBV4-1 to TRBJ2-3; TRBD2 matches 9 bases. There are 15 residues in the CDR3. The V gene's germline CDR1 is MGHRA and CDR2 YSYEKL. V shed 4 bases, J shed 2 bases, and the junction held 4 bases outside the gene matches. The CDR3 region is CASSPAGGFTDTQYF. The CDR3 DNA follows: TGCGCCAGCAGCCCAGCGGGAGGATTCACAGATACGCAGTATTTT.

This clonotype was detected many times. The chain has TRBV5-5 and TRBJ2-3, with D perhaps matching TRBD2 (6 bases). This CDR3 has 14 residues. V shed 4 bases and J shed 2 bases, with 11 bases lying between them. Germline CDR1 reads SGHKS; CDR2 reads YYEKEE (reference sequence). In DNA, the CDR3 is TGTGCCAGCAGCCCGGGAGAGTACACAGATACGCAGTATTTT. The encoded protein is CASSPGEYTDTQYF.

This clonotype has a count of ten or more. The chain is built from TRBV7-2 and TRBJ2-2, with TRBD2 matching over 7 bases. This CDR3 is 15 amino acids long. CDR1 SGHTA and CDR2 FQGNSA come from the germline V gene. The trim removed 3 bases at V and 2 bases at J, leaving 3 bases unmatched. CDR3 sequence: CASSFPSGNTGELFF. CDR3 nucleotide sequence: TGTGCCAGCAGCTTTCCTAGCGGTAACACCGGGGAGCTGTTTTTT.

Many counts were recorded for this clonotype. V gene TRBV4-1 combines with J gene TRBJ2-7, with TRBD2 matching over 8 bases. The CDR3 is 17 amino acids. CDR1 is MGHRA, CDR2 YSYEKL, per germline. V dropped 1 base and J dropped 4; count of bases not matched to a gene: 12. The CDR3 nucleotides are TGCGCCAGCAGCCAAGCATCCCTAGCGGGTATCGTTTACGAGCAGTACTTC. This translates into CASSQASLAGIVYEQYF.

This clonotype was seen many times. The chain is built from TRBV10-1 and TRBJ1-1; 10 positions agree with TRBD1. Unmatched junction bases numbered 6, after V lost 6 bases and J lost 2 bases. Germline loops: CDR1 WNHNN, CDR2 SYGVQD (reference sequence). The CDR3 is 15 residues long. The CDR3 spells CASRAGTGDNTEAFF. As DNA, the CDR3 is TGCGCCAGCAGAGCCGGGACAGGGGACAACACTGAAGCTTTCTTT.

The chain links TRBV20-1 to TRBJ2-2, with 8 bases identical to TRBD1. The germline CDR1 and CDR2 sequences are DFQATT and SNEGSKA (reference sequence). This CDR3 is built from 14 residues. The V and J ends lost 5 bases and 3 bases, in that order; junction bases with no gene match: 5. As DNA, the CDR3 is TGCAGTGCTCAGGACAGGGTGCACACCGGGGAGCTGTTTTTT. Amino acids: CSAQDRVHTGELFF.

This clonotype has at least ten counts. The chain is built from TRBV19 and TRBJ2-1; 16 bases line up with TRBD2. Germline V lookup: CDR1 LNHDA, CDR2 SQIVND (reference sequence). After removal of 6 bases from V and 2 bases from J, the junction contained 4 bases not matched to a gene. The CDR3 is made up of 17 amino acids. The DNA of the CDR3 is TGTGCCAGTAGGGGACTAGCGGGAGGGCCCACCTACAATGAGCAGTTCTTC. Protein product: CASRGLAGGPTYNEQFF.

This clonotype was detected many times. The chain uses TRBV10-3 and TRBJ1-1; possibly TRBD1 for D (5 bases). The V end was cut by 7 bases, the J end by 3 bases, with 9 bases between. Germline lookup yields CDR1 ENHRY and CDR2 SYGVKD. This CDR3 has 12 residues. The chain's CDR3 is CAIKGRDTEAFF. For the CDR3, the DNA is TGTGCCATCAAGGGCAGGGACACTGAAGCTTTCTTT.

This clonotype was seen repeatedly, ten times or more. For the CDR3, the DNA is TGTGCCAGCAGCCTGGGCATCAATGAGCAGTTCTTC. Protein: CASSLGINEQFF. The V call is TRBV9, the J call TRBJ2-1, with D uncertain. Trimming shortened V by 4 bases and J by 6 bases, and 8 bases separated the two germline ends. The CDR3 totals 12 residues. Germline V gene lookup returns CDR1 SGDLS and CDR2 YYNGEE.

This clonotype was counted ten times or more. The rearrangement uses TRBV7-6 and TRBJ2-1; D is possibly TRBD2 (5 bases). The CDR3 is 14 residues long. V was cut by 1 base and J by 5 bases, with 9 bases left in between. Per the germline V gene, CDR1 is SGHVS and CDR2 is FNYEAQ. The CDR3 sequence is CASSLGLANNEQFF. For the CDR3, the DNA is TGTGCCAGCAGCTTAGGTCTAGCAAACAATGAGCAGTTCTTC.

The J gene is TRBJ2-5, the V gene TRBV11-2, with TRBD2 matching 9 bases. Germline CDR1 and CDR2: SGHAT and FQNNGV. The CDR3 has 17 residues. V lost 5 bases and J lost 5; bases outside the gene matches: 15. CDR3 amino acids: CASSPIGGSGSRETQYF. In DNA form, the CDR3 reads TGTGCCAGCAGCCCTATTGGGGGTAGCGGGAGTAGGGAGACCCAGTACTTC. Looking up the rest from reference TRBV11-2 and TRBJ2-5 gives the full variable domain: EAGVAQSPRYKIIEKRQSVAFWCNPISGHATLYWYQQILGQGPKLLIQFQNNGVVDDSQLPKDRFSAERLKGVDSTLKIQPAKLEDSAVYLCASSPIGGSGSRETQYFGPGTRLLVL.

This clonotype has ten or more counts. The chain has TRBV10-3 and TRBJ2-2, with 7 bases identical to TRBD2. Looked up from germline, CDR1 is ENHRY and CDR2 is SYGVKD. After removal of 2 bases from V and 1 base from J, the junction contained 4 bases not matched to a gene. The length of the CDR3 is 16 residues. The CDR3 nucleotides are TGTGCCATCAGTGAGGGGGCTAGCGGGAACACCGGGGAGCTGTTTTTT. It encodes CAISEGASGNTGELFF.

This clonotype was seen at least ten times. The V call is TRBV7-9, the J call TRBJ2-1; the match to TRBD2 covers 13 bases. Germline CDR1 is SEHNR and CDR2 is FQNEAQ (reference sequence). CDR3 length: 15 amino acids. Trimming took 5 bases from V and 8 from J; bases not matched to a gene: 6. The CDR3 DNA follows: TGTGCCAGCAGCCCATGGACTAGCGGGAGCGATGAGCAGTTCTTC. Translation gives CASSPWTSGSDEQFF.

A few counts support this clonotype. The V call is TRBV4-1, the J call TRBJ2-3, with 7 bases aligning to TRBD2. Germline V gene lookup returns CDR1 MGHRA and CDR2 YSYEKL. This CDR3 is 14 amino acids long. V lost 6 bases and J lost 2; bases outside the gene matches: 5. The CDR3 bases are TGCGCCAGCAGGGTAAGCGGGACCACAGATACGCAGTATTTT. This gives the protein CASRVSGTTDTQYF.

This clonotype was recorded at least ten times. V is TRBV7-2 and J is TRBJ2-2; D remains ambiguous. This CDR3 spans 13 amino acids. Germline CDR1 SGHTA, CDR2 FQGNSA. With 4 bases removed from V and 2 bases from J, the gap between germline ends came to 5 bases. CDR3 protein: CASSSRNTGELFF. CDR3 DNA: TGTGCCAGCAGCTCCAGAAACACCGGGGAGCTGTTTTTT.

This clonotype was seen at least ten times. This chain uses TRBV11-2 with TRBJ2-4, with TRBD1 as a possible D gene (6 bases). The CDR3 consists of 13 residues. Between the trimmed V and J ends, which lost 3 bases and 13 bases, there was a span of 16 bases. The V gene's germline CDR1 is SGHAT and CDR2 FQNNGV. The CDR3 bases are TGTGCCAGCAGCTTGGATAGAGACAGGCAGCAGTACTTC. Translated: CASSLDRDRQQYF.

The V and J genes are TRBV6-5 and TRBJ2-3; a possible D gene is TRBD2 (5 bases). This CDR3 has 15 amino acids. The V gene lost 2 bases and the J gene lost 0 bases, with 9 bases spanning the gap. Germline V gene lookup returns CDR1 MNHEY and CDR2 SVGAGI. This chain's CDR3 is CASSYQAASTDTQYF. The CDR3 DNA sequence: TGTGCCAGCAGTTACCAAGCGGCTAGCACAGATACGCAGTATTTT.

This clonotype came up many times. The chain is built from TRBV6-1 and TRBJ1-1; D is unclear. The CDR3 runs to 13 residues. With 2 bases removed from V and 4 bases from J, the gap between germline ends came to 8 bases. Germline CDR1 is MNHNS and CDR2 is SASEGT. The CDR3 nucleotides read TGTGCCAGCAGTGAAAGCTCCAGCACTGAAGCTTTCTTT. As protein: CASSESSSTEAFF.

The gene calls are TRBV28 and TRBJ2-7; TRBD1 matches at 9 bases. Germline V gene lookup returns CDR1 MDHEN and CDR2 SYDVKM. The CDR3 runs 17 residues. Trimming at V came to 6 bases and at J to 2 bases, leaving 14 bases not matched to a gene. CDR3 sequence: CASSVATRGTGPYEQYF. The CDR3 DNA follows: TGTGCCAGCAGCGTGGCCACTCGGGGGACAGGGCCCTACGAGCAGTACTTC.

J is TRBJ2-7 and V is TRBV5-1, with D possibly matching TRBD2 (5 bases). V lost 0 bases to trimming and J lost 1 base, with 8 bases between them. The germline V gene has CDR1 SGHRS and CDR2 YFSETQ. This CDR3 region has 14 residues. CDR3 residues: CASSLEAASYEQYF. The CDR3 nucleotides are TGCGCCAGCAGCTTGGAAGCGGCGTCCTACGAGCAGTACTTC.